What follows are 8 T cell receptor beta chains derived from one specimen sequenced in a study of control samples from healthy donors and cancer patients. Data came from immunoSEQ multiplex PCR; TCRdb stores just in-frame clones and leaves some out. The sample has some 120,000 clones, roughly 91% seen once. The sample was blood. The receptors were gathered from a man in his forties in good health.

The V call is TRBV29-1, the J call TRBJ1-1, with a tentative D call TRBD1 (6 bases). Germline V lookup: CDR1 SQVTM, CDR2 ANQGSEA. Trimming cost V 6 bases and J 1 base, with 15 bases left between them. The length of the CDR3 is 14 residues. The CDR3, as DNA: TGCAGCGTATCAAAGACAGGAGGGAACACTGAAGCTTTCTTT. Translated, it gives CSVSKTGGNTEAFF.

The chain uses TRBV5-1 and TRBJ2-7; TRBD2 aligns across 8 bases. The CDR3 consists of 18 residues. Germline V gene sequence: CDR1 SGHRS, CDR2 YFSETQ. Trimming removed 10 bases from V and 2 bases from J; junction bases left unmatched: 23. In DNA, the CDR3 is TGCGCCCGCCGCGCGCGGGGGGCGGGGGCGGGGCGCCCCTACGAGCAGTACTTC. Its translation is CARRARGAGAGRPYEQYF. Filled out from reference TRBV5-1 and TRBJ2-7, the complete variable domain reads KAGVTQTPRYLIKTRGQQVTLSCSPISGHRSVSWYQQTPGQGLQFLFEYFSETQRNKGNFPGRFSGRQFSNSRSEMNVSTLELGDSALYLCARRARGAGAGRPYEQYFGPGTRLTVT.

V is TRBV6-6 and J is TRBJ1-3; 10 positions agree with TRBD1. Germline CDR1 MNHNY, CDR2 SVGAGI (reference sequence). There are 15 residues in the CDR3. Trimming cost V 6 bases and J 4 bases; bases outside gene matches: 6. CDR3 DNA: TGTGCCAGCAGGTCTGGGACAGGGGAAGGAAACACCATATATTTT. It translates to CASRSGTGEGNTIYF.

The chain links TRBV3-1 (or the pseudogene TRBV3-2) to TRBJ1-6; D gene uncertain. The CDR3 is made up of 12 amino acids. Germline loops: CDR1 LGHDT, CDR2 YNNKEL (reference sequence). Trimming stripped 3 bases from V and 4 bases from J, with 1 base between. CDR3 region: CASSHYNSPLHF. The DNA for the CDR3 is TGTGCCAGCAGCCATTATAATTCACCCCTCCACTTT.

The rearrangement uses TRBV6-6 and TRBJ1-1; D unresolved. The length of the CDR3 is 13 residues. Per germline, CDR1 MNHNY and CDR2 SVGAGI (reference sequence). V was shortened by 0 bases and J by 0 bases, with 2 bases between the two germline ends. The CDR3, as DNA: TGTGCCAGCAGTTACTCCGTGAACACTGAAGCTTTCTTT. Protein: CASSYSVNTEAFF.

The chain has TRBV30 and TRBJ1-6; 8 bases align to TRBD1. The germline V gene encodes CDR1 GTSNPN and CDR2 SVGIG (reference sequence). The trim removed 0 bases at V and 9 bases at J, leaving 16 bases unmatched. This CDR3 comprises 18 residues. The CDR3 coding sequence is TGTGCCTGGAGTGTATCGGAGGACAGGGACGCTTTAGGTTCACCCCTCCACTTT. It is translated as CAWSVSEDRDALGSPLHF.

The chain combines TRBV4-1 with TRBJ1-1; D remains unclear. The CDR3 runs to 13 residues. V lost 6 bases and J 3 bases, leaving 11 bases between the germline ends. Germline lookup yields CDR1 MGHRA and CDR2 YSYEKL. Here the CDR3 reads CASSRDDYTEAFF. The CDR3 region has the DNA TGCGCCAGCAGTCGGGATGACTACACTGAAGCTTTCTTT.

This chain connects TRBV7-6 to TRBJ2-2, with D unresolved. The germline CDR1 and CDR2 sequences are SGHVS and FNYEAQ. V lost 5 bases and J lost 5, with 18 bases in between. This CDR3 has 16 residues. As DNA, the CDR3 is TGTGCCAGCAGCAGAACAGTGGGATACCTAACCGGGGAGCTGTTTTTT. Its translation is CASSRTVGYLTGELFF. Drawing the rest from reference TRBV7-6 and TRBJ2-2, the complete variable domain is GAGVSQSPRYKVTKRGQDVALRCDPISGHVSLYWYRQALGQGPEFLTYFNYEAQQDKSGLPNDRFSAERPEGSISTLTIQRTEQRDSAMYRCASSRTVGYLTGELFFGEGSRLTVL.